A selection of T cell receptor beta chains follows, all from one sample in a study of OX40 agonist ivuxolimab in advanced cancers. The assay was immunoSEQ multiplex PCR, and TCRdb's table has in-frame clones only and misses some. The table lists about 59,000 clones, approximately 81% of them singletons. This specimen was CD4+ or CD8+ T cells sorted from blood, taken in a trial of the OX40 agonist ivuxolimab. The receptors originated from an adult with an advanced solid tumor such as melanoma, head and neck, liver or kidney cancer. Both conserved end residues are part of each CDR3. A D gene is named only where the DNA matches it firmly. Size is stated for part of the rows, as once, few or many counts, or as a class when the clone is expanded.

V: TRBV7-2
J: TRBJ2-5
length: 13
D: -
size: -
CDR3: CASSPWSGETQYF
DNA: TGTGCCAGCAGCCCGTGGTCCGGGGAGACCCAGTACTTC

V: TRBV28
J: TRBJ2-1
length: 15
D: -
size: once
CDR3: CASSLPGNSYNEQFF
DNA: TGTGCCAGCAGTTTACCCGGGAATTCCTACAATGAGCAGTTCTTC

V: TRBV4-1
J: TRBJ2-6
length: 16
D: -
size: -
CDR3: CASSQVGETGANVLTF
DNA: TGCGCCAGCAGCCAAGTGGGTGAAACTGGGGCCAACGTCCTGACTTTC

V: TRBV28
J: TRBJ1-4
length: 14
D: TRBD1
size: few
CDR3: CASTPGQGGEKLFF
DNA: TGTGCCAGCACGCCGGGACAGGGAGGGGAAAAACTGTTTTTT

V: TRBV5-4
J: TRBJ2-3
length: 14
D: -
size: -
CDR3: CASSRLDSTDTQYF
DNA: TGTGCCAGCAGCCGTCTTGATAGCACAGATACGCAGTATTTT

V: TRBV28
J: TRBJ1-2
length: 15
D: -
size: -
CDR3: CASSQSGTVNYGYTF
DNA: TGTGCCAGCAGTCAATCCGGGACCGTTAACTATGGCTACACCTTC

V: TRBV19
J: TRBJ1-2
length: 15
D: -
size: -
CDR3: CASSPQAGTGYGYTF
DNA: TGTGCCAGTAGCCCCCAGGCAGGCACGGGCTATGGCTACACCTTC

V: TRBV5-1
J: TRBJ2-1
length: 14
D: -
size: -
CDR3: CASSLSTGSNEQFF
DNA: TGCGCCAGCAGCTTGAGTACAGGATCCAATGAGCAGTTCTTC

V: TRBV11-2
J: TRBJ2-2
length: 15
D: TRBD2
size: -
CDR3: CASSLERGGIGELFF
DNA: TGTGCCAGCAGCTTAGAACGGGGAGGGATCGGGGAGCTGTTTTTT

V: TRBV5-6
J: TRBJ2-4
length: 14
D: -
size: -
CDR3: CASSFRDPKNIQYF
DNA: TGTGCCAGCAGCTTCAGGGACCCCAAAAACATTCAGTACTTC

V: TRBV6-4
J: TRBJ2-2
length: 12
D: -
size: once
CDR3: CASSPTVGELFF
DNA: TGTGCCAGCAGTCCGACGGTCGGGGAGCTGTTTTTT

V: TRBV5-1
J: TRBJ1-1
length: 14
D: TRBD1
size: few
CDR3: CASSFRGGNTEAFF
DNA: TGCGCCAGCAGCTTCAGGGGGGGAAACACTGAAGCTTTCTTT

V: TRBV18
J: TRBJ1-4
length: 15
D: -
size: few
CDR3: CASSPSRAANEKLFF
DNA: TGTGCCAGCTCACCGTCCAGGGCAGCTAATGAAAAACTGTTTTTT

V: TRBV7-3
J: TRBJ2-1
length: 16
D: TRBD2
size: -
CDR3: CASSLRWAGGKMEQFF
DNA: TGTGCCAGCAGCTTAAGGTGGGCGGGAGGGAAGATGGAGCAGTTCTTC

V: TRBV5-4
J: TRBJ2-7
length: 16
D: -
size: once
CDR3: CASSLSRETSSYEQYF
DNA: TGTGCCAGCAGCTTGTCCAGAGAGACTAGCTCCTACGAGCAGTACTTC

V: TRBV29-1
J: TRBJ2-3
length: 13
D: TRBD2
size: -
CDR3: CSVVGSGRNTQYF
DNA: TGCAGCGTTGTGGGGAGCGGGAGGAATACGCAGTATTTT

V: TRBV19
J: TRBJ1-2
length: 14
D: -
size: few
CDR3: CASRSEGLLYGYTF
DNA: TGTGCCAGCCGCAGTGAGGGGTTGCTTTATGGCTACACCTTC

V: TRBV11-2
J: TRBJ2-1
length: 13
D: -
size: -
CDR3: CASSSPTYNEQFF
DNA: TGTGCCAGCAGCTCGCCGACCTACAATGAGCAGTTCTTC

V: TRBV9
J: TRBJ2-2
length: 14
D: -
size: -
CDR3: CASRVGGNTGELFF
DNA: TGTGCCAGCAGGGTGGGAGGTAACACCGGGGAGCTGTTTTTT

V: TRBV11-2
J: TRBJ1-1
length: 13
D: -
size: -
CDR3: CASSRGAGEGAFF
DNA: TGTGCCAGCAGCCGGGGGGCCGGGGAAGGAGCTTTCTTT

V: TRBV10-3
J: TRBJ2-7
length: 13
D: TRBD1
size: -
CDR3: CAISEGGQNEQYF
DNA: TGTGCCATCAGTGAAGGGGGCCAGAACGAGCAGTACTTC

V: TRBV6-1
J: TRBJ2-7
length: 13
D: TRBD2
size: -
CDR3: CASSKTSGDEQYF
DNA: TGTGCCAGCAGTAAGACTAGCGGGGACGAGCAGTACTTC

V: TRBV5-1
J: TRBJ2-1
length: 16
D: TRBD1
size: -
CDR3: CASSLEGQSSYNEQFF
DNA: TGCGCCAGCAGCCTAGAGGGACAGAGCTCCTACAATGAGCAGTTCTTC

V: TRBV10-3
J: TRBJ1-2
length: 12
D: -
size: -
CDR3: CAISEHWSGYTF
DNA: TGTGCCATCAGTGAACATTGGTCTGGCTACACCTTC

V: TRBV4-3
J: TRBJ1-1
length: 15
D: TRBD1
size: -
CDR3: CASSQDLGRGREAFF
DNA: TGCGCCAGCAGCCAAGATCTAGGCAGGGGGCGAGAAGCTTTCTTT

V: TRBV2
J: TRBJ2-5
length: 13
D: -
size: few
CDR3: CASTGSRQETQYF
DNA: TGTGCCAGCACGGGTAGTCGACAAGAGACCCAGTACTTC

V: TRBV29-1
J: TRBJ2-1
length: 14
D: -
size: once
CDR3: CSVRFARGYNEQFF
DNA: TGCAGCGTCCGCTTCGCGAGGGGATACAATGAGCAGTTCTTC

V: TRBV7-6
J: TRBJ2-7
length: 14
D: -
size: -
CDR3: CASSAGQVAYEQYF
DNA: TGTGCCAGCAGCGCAGGACAAGTAGCCTACGAGCAGTACTTC

V: TRBV15
J: TRBJ2-1
length: 15
D: -
size: -
CDR3: CATSRRAGGYNEQFF
DNA: TGTGCCACCAGCAGAAGGGCAGGCGGATACAATGAGCAGTTCTTC

V: TRBV7-2
J: TRBJ2-7
length: 15
D: TRBD1
size: -
CDR3: CASSQRGQVDYEQYF
DNA: TGTGCCAGCAGCCAACGAGGACAGGTCGACTACGAGCAGTACTTC

V: TRBV7-2
J: TRBJ1-1
length: 14
D: TRBD1
size: few
CDR3: CASSWGGQGAEAFF
DNA: TGTGCCAGCAGCTGGGGGGGACAGGGGGCTGAAGCTTTCTTT

V: TRBV2
J: TRBJ2-7
length: 15
D: -
size: once
CDR3: CASSYYESTMGEQYF
DNA: TGTGCCAGCAGTTACTACGAATCAACCATGGGAGAGCAGTACTTC

V: TRBV4-3
J: TRBJ2-5
length: 14
D: -
size: -
CDR3: CASSQDTATGTQYF
DNA: TGCGCCAGCAGCCAAGATACGGCCACGGGGACCCAGTACTTC

V: TRBV25-1
J: TRBJ1-4
length: 13
D: -
size: -
CDR3: CASSAGQNEKLFF
DNA: TGTGCCAGCAGTGCAGGACAGAATGAAAAACTGTTTTTT

V: TRBV12-5
J: TRBJ2-1
length: 12
D: -
size: -
CDR3: CASGLLGNEQFF
DNA: TGTGCTAGTGGTTTGCTTGGGAATGAGCAGTTCTTC

V: TRBV6-6
J: TRBJ2-1
length: 16
D: TRBD2
size: -
CDR3: CASSLTKTSGYNEQFF
DNA: TGTGCCAGCAGTTTAACGAAGACTAGCGGATACAATGAGCAGTTCTTC

V: TRBV7-9
J: TRBJ2-3
length: 14
D: -
size: -
CDR3: CASSPSASTDTQYF
DNA: TGTGCCAGCAGCCCTAGCGCAAGCACAGATACGCAGTATTTT

V: TRBV7-2
J: TRBJ2-1
length: 14
D: TRBD2
size: -
CDR3: CASSDPAGNNEQFF
DNA: TGTGCCAGCAGCGACCCAGCGGGAAACAATGAGCAGTTCTTC

V: TRBV11-2
J: TRBJ1-1
length: 15
D: -
size: -
CDR3: CASSPPGWGRAEAFF
DNA: TGTGCCAGCAGCCCCCCTGGGTGGGGACGGGCTGAAGCTTTCTTT

V: TRBV7-6
J: TRBJ2-5
length: 14
D: -
size: -
CDR3: CASTKGSVEETQYF
DNA: TGTGCCAGCACCAAGGGTAGCGTGGAAGAGACCCAGTACTTC

V: TRBV11-1
J: TRBJ2-2
length: 14
D: -
size: -
CDR3: CASSFSVNTGELFF
DNA: TGTGCCAGCAGCTTTTCTGTTAACACCGGGGAGCTGTTTTTT

V: TRBV2
J: TRBJ2-7
length: 11
D: -
size: few
CDR3: CASELFYEQYF
DNA: TGTGCCAGCGAGTTATTCTACGAGCAGTACTTC

V: TRBV7-9
J: TRBJ2-5
length: 13
D: -
size: -
CDR3: CATSGPIQETQYF
DNA: TGTGCCACCAGCGGGCCAATCCAAGAGACCCAGTACTTC

V: TRBV4-1
J: TRBJ2-1
length: 13
D: -
size: -
CDR3: CASSQALVGVQFF
DNA: TGCGCCAGCAGCCAAGCCTTAGTGGGGGTTCAGTTCTTC

V: TRBV5-1
J: TRBJ2-1
length: 16
D: -
size: -
CDR3: CASSLASTPGDNEQFF
DNA: TGCGCCAGCAGCTTGGCCTCTACCCCAGGGGACAATGAGCAGTTCTTC

V: TRBV11-3
J: TRBJ2-1
length: 17
D: -
size: -
CDR3: CASSLGTGLGSYNEQFF
DNA: TGTGCCAGCAGCTTAGGGACCGGGTTAGGCTCCTACAATGAGCAGTTCTTC

V: TRBV28
J: TRBJ1-4
length: 15
D: TRBD1
size: -
CDR3: CASTSRRTGVEKLFF
DNA: TGTGCCAGCACCTCAAGGCGGACAGGGGTTGAAAAACTGTTTTTT

V: TRBV28
J: TRBJ2-4
length: 16
D: -
size: -
CDR3: CASSSATGGGGNIQYF
DNA: TGTGCCAGCAGTTCTGCGACTGGAGGGGGAGGGAACATTCAGTACTTC

V: TRBV2
J: TRBJ1-6
length: 14
D: -
size: -
CDR3: CASSERGVYSPLHF
DNA: TGTGCCAGCAGTGAAAGAGGGGTGTATTCACCCCTCCACTTT

V: TRBV2
J: TRBJ2-1
length: 15
D: TRBD2
size: -
CDR3: CASSPGLAGYNEQFF
DNA: TGTGCCAGCAGTCCGGGACTAGCGGGATACAATGAGCAGTTCTTC

V: TRBV10-2
J: TRBJ2-2
length: 16
D: TRBD2
size: -
CDR3: CASSAGLAGRTGELFF
DNA: TGCGCCAGCAGTGCGGGACTAGCGGGACGGACCGGGGAGCTGTTTTTT

V: TRBV15
J: TRBJ1-2
length: 13
D: -
size: few
CDR3: CATSRGRGSGYTF
DNA: TGTGCCACCAGCAGAGGCCGGGGGAGCGGCTACACCTTC